This TCR beta chain emerged from a study of T cell repertoires in cytomegalovirus infection. In its sample, this clonotype was seen a few times. The antigen remains unidentified. This CDR3 is built from 14 residues. Per germline, CDR1 LNHNV and CDR2 YYDKDF (reference sequence). Trimming cost V 11 bases and J 9 bases, with 23 bases left between them. Overall study findings and caveats: The ex vivo response was dominated by HLA-C-restricted CMV-specific TCR beta clonotypes.

TCRdb passed the reads through MiXCR, listing each CDR3 protein once. The table has a few hundred thousand distinct CDR3 sequences, more than 25% seen once. Sequenced: PBMCs. The chain couples TRBV15 to TRBJ2-1; D may be TRBD1 or TRBD2 (5 bases each). The clonotype was recovered from a human donor in good health (CMV status not recorded). Some clones in this sample may be carry-over from other donors' samples. The CDR3 spells CAVERGRGNREQFF. The CDR3 DNA reads TGTGCCGTTGAGAGGGGACGAGGGAACCGTGAGCAGTTCTTC.